This TCR beta chain originates from a study of cytomegalovirus exposure and HLA in healthy donors. Concerning this clone itself: The antigen remains undetermined.

Whole-study results and caveats: Across donors, most TCRs were seen rarely, yet some public ones were widespread. There were three CMV-associated chains whose specificity for CMV antigens was confirmed in vitro.

This CDR3 is built from 13 residues. Germline V gives CDR1 MDHEN, CDR2 SYDVKM. Trimming left V 8 bases short and J 5 bases short, with 15 bases between. The assay was immunoSEQ multiplex PCR, and TCRdb's table has in-frame clones only and misses some. The data contain about 110,000 clones, approximately 86% of them singletons. The clonotype was recovered from a woman aged 18-30 years in good health and CMV-seronegative. Sequenced: PBMCs. The chain combines TRBV28 with TRBJ1-2, with D perhaps matching TRBD1 (5 bases). The CDR3 is CASSPRGAYGYTF. The CDR3 nucleotides read TGTGCCAGCTCCCCACGCGGGGCTTATGGCTACACCTTC.